What follows are 20 T cell receptor beta chains derived from one specimen sequenced in a study of blood T cell repertoires in COVID-19. Only in-frame clones appear in the TCRdb table, and some are missing; sequencing was by immunoSEQ multiplex PCR. The sample contains 300,000 or so clones, 70% to 90% of which appear only once. The sample was peripheral blood. Receptors originate from a woman in her thirties or forties with acute or convalescent COVID-19.

The chain carries TRBV18 and TRBJ1-3; D gene ambiguous. Trimming removed 1 base from V and 4 bases from J, with 14 bases in between. The CDR3 totals 16 residues. Germline CDR1 is KGHSH and CDR2 is LQKENI. CDR3 sequence (DNA): TGTGCCAGCTCACCACGGGCAGAATCGGGGGGAAACACCATATATTTT. Protein product: CASSPRAESGGNTIYF.

The rearrangement joins TRBV7-6 to TRBJ1-6, with a tentative D call TRBD1 (6 bases). Trimming took 4 bases from V and 1 from J, leaving 11 bases between them. The CDR3 length is 16 residues. Germline V gene lookup returns CDR1 SGHVS and CDR2 FNYEAQ. The CDR3 DNA reads as TGTGCCAGCAGCTCTGGGGACACGTCCTATAATTCACCCCTCCACTTT. Encoded protein: CASSSGDTSYNSPLHF.

This chain links TRBV19 with TRBJ1-5; no reliable D call. CDR1 is LNHDA and CDR2 is SQIVND in the germline V gene (reference sequence). V lost 9 bases and J lost 0, with 18 bases in between. This CDR3 region has 16 residues. The chain's CDR3 is CARVRAAKYSNQPQHF. The CDR3 DNA reads TGTGCCAGGGTGCGGGCAGCCAAGTATAGCAATCAGCCCCAGCATTTT.

This chain joins TRBV6-5 and TRBJ2-7; 7 bases align to TRBD2. The CDR3 is 13 amino acids. With V trimmed by 4 bases and J by 4 bases, 4 bases remained unmatched. The germline gives CDR1 MNHEY, CDR2 SVGAGI. CDR3 DNA: TGTGCCAGCAGTTTCCTAGCGGTATACGAGCAGTACGTC. It translates to CASSFLAVYEQYV.

A few counts support this clone. The J gene is TRBJ1-2, the V gene TRBV7-2; D is unresolved. The CDR3 contains 12 residues. Deletions cut 5 bases from V and 5 bases from J, with 9 bases between. Germline V gives CDR1 SGHTA, CDR2 FQGNSA. The CDR3 loop is CASSQTGYGYTF. As DNA, the CDR3 is TGTGCCAGCAGCCAGACGGGGTATGGCTACACCTTC.

The chain couples TRBV2 to TRBJ2-7, with TRBD1 identical over 7 bases. The CDR3 spans 13 residues. V gave up 5 bases and J gave up 6 bases; unmatched junction bases: 7. CDR1 SNHLY and CDR2 FYNNEI come from the germline V gene. CDR3 nucleotides: TGTGCCAGCAGTTCTGACAGGGAAGCCGAGCAGTACGTC. Amino acids: CASSSDREAEQYV.

This rearrangement joins TRBV6-5 to TRBJ1-1, with D possibly being TRBD1 (5 bases). V was clipped by 10 bases and J by 0 bases, with 18 bases between them. This CDR3 is 15 amino acids long. Germline CDR1 reads MNHEY; CDR2 reads SVGAGI. The CDR3 DNA follows: TGTGCCACACACCCAGGGACTCCCATGAACACTGAAGCTTTCTTT. Translated, it gives CATHPGTPMNTEAFF.

The chain is built from TRBV6-5 and TRBJ2-7; a weak D match, TRBD2 (6 bases). Trimming left V 8 bases short and J 7 bases short, with 21 bases between. CDR3 length: 14 residues. Per germline, CDR1 MNHEY and CDR2 SVGAGI. The DNA of the CDR3 is TGTGCCAGCCGAGCGGGTAAGGGAGGTTGGGAGCAGTACGTC. This translates into CASRAGKGGWEQYV.

V gene TRBV19 combines with J gene TRBJ1-2; 7 positions match TRBD1. In germline, CDR1 is LNHDA, CDR2 SQIVND (reference sequence). CDR3 length equals 15 residues. J was trimmed by 0 bases and V by 10 bases; bases with no gene match: 11. CDR3 coding DNA: TGTGCCACACAAGACCCTGGACAGGCTAACTATGGCTACACCTTC. Translating it yields CATQDPGQANYGYTF. Full variable domain (missing parts from reference TRBV19 and TRBJ1-2): DGGITQSPKYLFRKEGQNVTLSCEQNLNHDAMYWYRQDPGQGLRLIYYSQIVNDFQKGDIAEGYSVSREKKESFPLTVTSAQKNPTAFYLCATQDPGQANYGYTFGSGTRLTVV.

The chain has TRBV4-1 and TRBJ2-6, with 8 bases aligning to TRBD1. CDR3 length: 18 residues. Germline CDR1 is MGHRA and CDR2 is YSYEKL. After removal of 0 bases from V and 1 base from J, the junction contained 5 bases not matched to a gene. This CDR3 is CASSQEVDRGSGANVLTF. As DNA, the CDR3 is TGCGCCAGCAGCCAAGAAGTTGACAGGGGATCTGGGGCCAACGTCCTGACTTTC.

This chain uses TRBV5-1 with TRBJ2-7; weak D call: TRBD1 (5 bases). The V gene's germline CDR1 is SGHRS and CDR2 YFSETQ. Trimming took off 0 bases at V and 2 bases at J, with 9 bases between the two ends. The CDR3 runs 14 residues. CDR3 DNA: TGCGCCAGCAGCTTGGAGGGGAATACCTACGAGCAGTACGTC. Residues: CASSLEGNTYEQYV.

This chain joins TRBV5-1 and TRBJ2-5, with 7 bases fitting TRBD1. The germline CDR1 and CDR2 sequences are SGHRS and YFSETQ. With 0 bases clipped from V and 2 bases from J, the junction kept 4 bases outside the gene matches. The length of the CDR3 is 15 residues. The CDR3 sequence: CASSLDGGQQETQYF. CDR3 DNA sequence: TGCGCCAGCAGCTTGGATGGGGGACAGCAAGAGACCCAGTACTTC.

The J gene is TRBJ1-2, the V gene TRBV19, with 9 bases aligning to TRBD1. Looked up from germline, CDR1 is LNHDA and CDR2 is SQIVND (reference sequence). The CDR3 length is 15 residues. Trimming took 5 bases from V and 5 from J; bases not matched to a gene: 9. The CDR3 coding sequence is TGTGCCAGTAGTCTGCGGGACAGGGAGATTTATGGCTACACCTTC. Protein sequence: CASSLRDREIYGYTF.

This sequence joins TRBV10-1 and TRBJ1-1; 8 nucleotides agree with TRBD1. The germline V gene encodes CDR1 WNHNN and CDR2 SYGVQD (reference sequence). CDR3 length: 18 amino acids. V trimming: 3 bases; J trimming: 6 bases; junction bases outside the gene matches: 18. CDR3 coding DNA: TGCGCCAGCAGTGAAAGCAGGGGGCGCCGGGGTGGTCACCCTGAAGCTTTCTTT. Its protein product is CASSESRGRRGGHPEAFF.

CDR3 sequence (DNA): TGTGCCACCAGGTCAAATGCTAACTATGGCTACACCTTC. This codes for CATRSNANYGYTF. J is TRBJ1-2 and V is TRBV6-5; D is uncertain. The germline V and J ends were trimmed by 10 bases and 0 bases, with 12 bases remaining between them. Germline CDR1 and CDR2: MNHEY and SVGAGI. CDR3 length: 13 residues.

This clone has just one count. V gene TRBV30 combines with J gene TRBJ1-5; 7 bases are a match to TRBD1. The ends lost 0 bases at V and 9 bases at J; junction bases unmatched: 8. Germline V gives CDR1 GTSNPN, CDR2 SVGIG (reference sequence). This CDR3 region has 14 residues. CDR3 DNA: TGTGCCTGGAGTGTGACAGGGCTCAAGGGGCCCCAGCATTTT. It specifies CAWSVTGLKGPQHF.

V usage is TRBV11-2 and J usage is TRBJ1-3; no firm D call. V gave up 4 bases and J gave up 1 base, with 8 bases separating them. Germline-derived CDR1 and CDR2 are SGHAT and FQNNGV. This CDR3 contains 14 residues. The CDR3 DNA sequence: TGTGCCAGCAGCTCTCACAGATCTGGAAACACCATATATTTT. The encoded protein is CASSSHRSGNTIYF.

The chain uses TRBV6-1 and TRBJ2-7; a possible D gene is TRBD2 (5 bases). Germline V gene lookup returns CDR1 MNHNS and CDR2 SASEGT. V lost 3 bases and J lost 3, with 15 bases in between. CDR3 length: 15 residues. DNA of the CDR3: TGTGCCAGCAGTGAGGGATGGGGTCGGGGCTACGAGCAGTACGTC. This translates into CASSEGWGRGYEQYV.

The V call is TRBV6-5, the J call TRBJ1-2, with D possibly being TRBD1 (5 bases). The CDR3 is made up of 13 amino acids. CDR1 is MNHEY and CDR2 is SVGAGI in the germline V gene. V dropped 7 bases and J dropped 7 bases, with 16 bases sitting between them. In nucleotides, the CDR3 is TGTGCCAGCACCCTACTCAGCGGGGGTGGCTACACCTTC. Its translation is CASTLLSGGGYTF.

As regards this clone: One junction end does not reproduce the germline sequence, and a read error may be involved. The rearrangement joins TRBV9 to TRBJ2-5; 9 bases agree with TRBD1. The CDR3 consists of 16 residues. In germline, CDR1 is SGDLS, CDR2 YYNGEE. CDR3 nucleotide sequence: TGTGCCAGCAACGTAGGGGACAGGGCTGACCAAGAGACCCAGTACTTC. Its protein is CASNVGDRADQETQYF.